Presented here are 6 T cell receptor beta chains from one specimen sequenced in a study of blood T cell repertoires in COVID-19. Clones were sequenced by immunoSEQ multiplex PCR, and TCRdb holds only the in-frame ones, with some missing. This table has about 250,000 clones, around 81% appearing once. The sample comprised PBMCs or T cells enriched from blood (not recorded which). The receptors were sampled from a man in his forties or fifties who had recovered from COVID-19.

The rearrangement joins TRBV19 to TRBJ1-2; D may be TRBD1 (6 bases). This CDR3 is 15 amino acids long. Trimming shortened V by 5 bases and J by 4 bases, and 17 bases separated the two germline ends. Germline lookup yields CDR1 LNHDA and CDR2 SQIVND (reference sequence). The CDR3 DNA reads TGTGCCAGTAGTTCGAGGGGGGGCTTTGGCTATGGCTACACCTTC. This gives the protein CASSSRGGFGYGYTF.

In its sample, this clone was seen once. One end of the junction does not line up with germline, which may come from a read error. This sequence joins TRBV11-3 and TRBJ2-5; 11 nucleotides align to TRBD2. This CDR3 has 17 residues. The germline gives CDR1 SGHNT, CDR2 YENEEA. The CDR3 loop is CASSGSWASGRREAQYF. The CDR3 DNA reads TGTGCCAGCAGCGGGAGCTGGGCTAGCGGGAGGCGAGAGGCCCAGTACTTC.

The V and J genes are TRBV5-1 and TRBJ2-2; D is uncertain. The germline gives CDR1 SGHRS, CDR2 YFSETQ. The CDR3 length is 12 residues. V lost 0 bases to trimming and J lost 7 bases, with 4 bases between them. The CDR3 DNA reads as TGCGCCAGCAGCTTGGACTACGGGGAGCTGTTTTTT. This sequence encodes CASSLDYGELFF.

The chain recombines TRBV18 with TRBJ1-6; D gene uncertain. The CDR3 has 15 residues. The V end was cut by 2 bases, the J end by 6 bases, with 11 bases between. CDR1 is KGHSH and CDR2 is LQKENI in the germline V gene. The CDR3 region has the DNA TGTGCCAGCTCACCAGCCCGAACAGCTAATTCACCCCTCCACTTT. Encoded protein: CASSPARTANSPLHF. The full variable domain, its missing parts supplied by reference TRBV18 and TRBJ1-6, is NAGVMQNPRHLVRRRGQEARLRCSPMKGHSHVYWYRQLPEEGLKFMVYLQKENIIDESGMPKERFSAEFPKEGPSILRIQQVVRGDSAAYFCASSPARTANSPLHFGNGTRLTVT.

The chain uses TRBV2 and TRBJ2-7; TRBD1 is a possible D gene (6 bases). The CDR3 is 13 amino acids. Germline V CDR1 and CDR2: SNHLY, FYNNEI. The V end lost 8 bases, the J end lost 2 bases, and 13 bases lay between the germline ends. The CDR3 spells CASGWTEAYEQYF. The CDR3 nucleotides read TGTGCCAGCGGTTGGACAGAAGCCTACGAGCAGTACTTC.

The chain links TRBV15 to TRBJ2-7, with 10 bases that match TRBD2. Germline CDR1 reads LNHNV; CDR2 reads YYDKDF (reference sequence). This CDR3 is 17 amino acids long. Unmatched junction bases numbered 6, after V lost 1 base and J lost 0 bases. CDR3 sequence: CATSRGSSGGTSYEQYF. The CDR3 DNA sequence: TGTGCCACCAGCAGAGGATCTAGCGGGGGTACCTCCTACGAGCAGTACTTC.